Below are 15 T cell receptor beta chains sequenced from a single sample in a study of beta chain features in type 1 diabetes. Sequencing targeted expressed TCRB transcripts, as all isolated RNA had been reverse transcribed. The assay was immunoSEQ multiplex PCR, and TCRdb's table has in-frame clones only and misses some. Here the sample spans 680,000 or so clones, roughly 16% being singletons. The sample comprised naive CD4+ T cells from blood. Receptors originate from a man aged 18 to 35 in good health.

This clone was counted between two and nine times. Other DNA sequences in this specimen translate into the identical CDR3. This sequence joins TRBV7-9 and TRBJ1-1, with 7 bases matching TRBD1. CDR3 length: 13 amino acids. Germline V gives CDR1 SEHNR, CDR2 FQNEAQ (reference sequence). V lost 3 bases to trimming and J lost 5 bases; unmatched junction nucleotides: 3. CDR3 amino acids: CASSLSGGTEAFF. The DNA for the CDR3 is TGTGCCAGCAGCTTGTCAGGGGGGACTGAAGCTTTCTTT.

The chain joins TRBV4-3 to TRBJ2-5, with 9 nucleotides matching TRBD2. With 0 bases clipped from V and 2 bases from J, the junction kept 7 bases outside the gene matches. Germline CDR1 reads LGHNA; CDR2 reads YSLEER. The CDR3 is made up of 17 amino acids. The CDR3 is CASSQEQRGVGQETQYF. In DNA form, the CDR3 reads TGCGCCAGCAGCCAAGAACAGCGGGGGGTGGGGCAAGAGACCCAGTACTTC.

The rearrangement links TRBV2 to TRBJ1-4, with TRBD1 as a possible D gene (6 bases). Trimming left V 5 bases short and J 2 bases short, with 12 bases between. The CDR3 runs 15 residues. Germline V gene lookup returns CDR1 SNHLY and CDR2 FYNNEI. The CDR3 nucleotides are TGTGCCAGCAGTCCAAACAGGGCGACTAATGAAAAACTGTTTTTT. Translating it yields CASSPNRATNEKLFF.

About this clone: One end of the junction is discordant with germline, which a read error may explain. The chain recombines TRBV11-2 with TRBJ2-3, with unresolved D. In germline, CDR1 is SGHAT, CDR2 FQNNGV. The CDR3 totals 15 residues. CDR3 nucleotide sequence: TGTGCCAGCAGCTTACTAGGTTCCCTCACACATACGCAGTATTTT. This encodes CASSLLGSLTHTQYF.

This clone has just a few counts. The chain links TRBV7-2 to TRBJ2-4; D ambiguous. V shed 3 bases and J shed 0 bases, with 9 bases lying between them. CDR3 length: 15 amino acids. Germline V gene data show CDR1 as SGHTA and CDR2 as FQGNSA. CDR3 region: CASSFPSLAKNIQYF. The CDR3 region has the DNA TGTGCCAGCAGCTTCCCCTCGTTAGCCAAAAACATTCAGTACTTC.

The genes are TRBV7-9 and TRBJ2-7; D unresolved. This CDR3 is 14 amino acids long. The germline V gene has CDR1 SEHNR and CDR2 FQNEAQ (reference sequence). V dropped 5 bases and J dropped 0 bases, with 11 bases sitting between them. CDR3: CASSQEGPSYEQYF. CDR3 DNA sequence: TGTGCCAGCAGCCAAGAAGGCCCCTCCTACGAGCAGTACTTC.

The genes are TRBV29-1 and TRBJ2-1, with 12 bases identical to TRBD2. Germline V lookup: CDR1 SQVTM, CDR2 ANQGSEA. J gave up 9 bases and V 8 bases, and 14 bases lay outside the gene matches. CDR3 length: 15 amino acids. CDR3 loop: CSIQGLAGIKGEQFF. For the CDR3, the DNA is TGCAGCATCCAAGGACTAGCGGGGATAAAGGGTGAGCAGTTCTTC.

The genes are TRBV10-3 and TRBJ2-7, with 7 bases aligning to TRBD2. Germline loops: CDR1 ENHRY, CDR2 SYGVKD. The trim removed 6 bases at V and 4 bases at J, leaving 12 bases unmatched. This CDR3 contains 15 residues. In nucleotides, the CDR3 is TGTGCCATCAGAACCTCTAGCGGCAACCCTTACGAGCAGTACTTC. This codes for CAIRTSSGNPYEQYF.

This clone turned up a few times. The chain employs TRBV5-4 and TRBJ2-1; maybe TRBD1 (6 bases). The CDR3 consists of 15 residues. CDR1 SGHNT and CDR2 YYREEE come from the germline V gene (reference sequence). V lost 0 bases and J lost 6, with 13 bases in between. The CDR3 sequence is CASSLGTPRGNEQFF. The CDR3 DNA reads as TGTGCCAGCAGCTTGGGGACTCCCAGGGGCAATGAGCAGTTCTTC.

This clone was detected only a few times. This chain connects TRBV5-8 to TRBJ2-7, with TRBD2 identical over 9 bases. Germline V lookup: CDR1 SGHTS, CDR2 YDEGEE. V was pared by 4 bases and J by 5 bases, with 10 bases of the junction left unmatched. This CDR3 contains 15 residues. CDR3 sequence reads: CASSPGREGVNEQYF. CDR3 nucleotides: TGTGCCAGCAGCCCGGGGCGGGAGGGCGTAAACGAGCAGTACTTC.

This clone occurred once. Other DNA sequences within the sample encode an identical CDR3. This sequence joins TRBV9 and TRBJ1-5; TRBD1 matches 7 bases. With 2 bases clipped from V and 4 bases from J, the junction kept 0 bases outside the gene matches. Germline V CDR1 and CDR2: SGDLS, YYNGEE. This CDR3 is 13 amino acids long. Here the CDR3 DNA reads TGTGCCAGCAGCGTGGACAGGAATCAGCCCCAGCATTTT. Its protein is CASSVDRNQPQHF.

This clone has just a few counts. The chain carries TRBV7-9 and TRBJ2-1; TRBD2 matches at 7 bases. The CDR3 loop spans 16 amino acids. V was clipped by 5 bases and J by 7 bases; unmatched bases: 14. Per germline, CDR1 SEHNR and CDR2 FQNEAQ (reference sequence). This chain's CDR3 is CASSPEGGQRENEQFF. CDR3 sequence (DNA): TGTGCCAGCAGCCCCGAGGGAGGGCAGCGGGAAAATGAGCAGTTCTTC.

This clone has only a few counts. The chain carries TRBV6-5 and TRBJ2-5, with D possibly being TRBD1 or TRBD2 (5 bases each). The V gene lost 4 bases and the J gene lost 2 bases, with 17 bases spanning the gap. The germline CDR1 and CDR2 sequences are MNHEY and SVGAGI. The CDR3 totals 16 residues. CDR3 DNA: TGTGCCAGCAGTTCCCGGGGCTTGGGCGGACAAGAGACCCAGTACTTC. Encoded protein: CASSSRGLGGQETQYF.

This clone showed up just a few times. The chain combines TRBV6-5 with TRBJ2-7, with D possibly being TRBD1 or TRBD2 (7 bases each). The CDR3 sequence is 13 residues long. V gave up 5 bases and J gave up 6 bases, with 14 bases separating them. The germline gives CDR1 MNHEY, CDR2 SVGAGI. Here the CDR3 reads CASSVSRGGEQYF. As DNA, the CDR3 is TGTGCCAGCAGTGTGAGCAGGGGGGGCGAGCAGTACTTC.

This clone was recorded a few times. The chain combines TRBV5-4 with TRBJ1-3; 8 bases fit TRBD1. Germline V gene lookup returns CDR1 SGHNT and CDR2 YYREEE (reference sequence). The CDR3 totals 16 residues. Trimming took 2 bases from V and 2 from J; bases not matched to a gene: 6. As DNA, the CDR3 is TGTGCCAGCAGCTTCAATCCGACAGGGGCTGGAAACACCATATATTTT. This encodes CASSFNPTGAGNTIYF.